This T cell receptor (beta chain) stems from a study of OX40 agonist ivuxolimab in advanced cancers. The wider study: In this trial design, patients received ivuxolimab intravenously at 0.01 to 10 mg/kg every 2 weeks.

This CDR3 is built from 19 residues. V gave up 0 bases and J gave up 2 bases; unmatched junction bases: 11. In germline, CDR1 is SEHNR, CDR2 FQNEAQ (reference sequence). The study's findings and limits: Partial responders receiving 0.1-3.0 mg/kg showed among the lowest clonal expansion. Average numbers of expanded clones were greater in CD8+ T cells than in CD4+.

This clone was seen just once. Its antigen is not known. Baseline was the first blood sampling point, followed by cycle 4 day 1 and cycle 7 day 1. Sequencing was performed with immunoSEQ multiplex PCR; in TCRdb, only in-frame clones are kept and a portion is missing. In the table there are over 60,000 clones, approximately 91% of which are singletons. The TCR originated in an adult with an advanced solid tumor such as melanoma, head and neck, liver or kidney cancer. Sequences were derived from CD4+ or CD8+ T cells sorted from blood, sampled in a trial of the OX40 agonist ivuxolimab. The V and J genes are TRBV7-9 and TRBJ2-3, with 10 bases that match TRBD1. The CDR3 loop is CASSLAPGQGRTYTDTQYF. In DNA, the CDR3 is TGTGCCAGCAGCTTAGCCCCGGGACAGGGGAGGACGTACACAGATACGCAGTATTTT. Full variable domain (outside the CDR3, taken from reference TRBV7-9 and TRBJ2-3): DTGVSQNPRHKITKRGQNVTFRCDPISEHNRLYWYRQTLGQGPEFLTYFQNEAQLEKSRLLSDRFSAERPKGSFSTLEIQRTEQGDSAMYLCASSLAPGQGRTYTDTQYFGPGTRLTVL.